This T cell receptor beta chain originates from a study of blood T cell repertoires in COVID-19 (dated by TCRdb to 2018 to 2020). The study in broad terms: Collaborator samples came from the United States, Italy and Spain and covered acute and convalescent phases of COVID-19. The material from the prospective study consisted of cDNA or gDNA derived from T cells, B-cell-depleted T cells, or PBMCs. Deeply sampled blood TCRbeta repertoires from subjects exposed to, actively infected with, or recovered from COVID-19 were included in the dataset. The repertoires were released in a freely available public database intended as a resource for research on the immune response to SARS-CoV-2. The samples were drawn from the first 160 participants of the ongoing ImmuneRACE study and from 950 to 1,500 subjects provided by 6 global collaborators. The sample metadata nearly always contained a de-identified subject ID, COVID-19 status, age in years and sex. HLA class I and class II types, where available, came from metadata supplied by the sample provider rather than from assay-based typing. The research as a whole found: Clinical and demographic metadata were provided uncurated, with the amount varying by source and participant.

The CDR3 goes from the cysteine to the phenylalanine over 12 residues. Only CDR3 DNA remains: 36 bases, in frame from the first base. V is pared back by 5 bases and J by 2 bases, with 5 bases lying between the germline termini. The germline V gene (reference sequence) gives CDR1 as MNHNY and CDR2 as SVGAGI. Enrolling through a virtual design, the prospective study's participants ranged in age from roughly 18 to 100 years and lived across 24 United States geographic areas. To assign participants to cohorts, the prospective study relied on clinical history that participants themselves reported in a screening survey and a study questionnaire. In the prospective study, whole blood, serum and a nasopharyngeal or oropharyngeal swab were collected from each participant by mobile phlebotomists. Prospective study participants could optionally give additional blood draws and questionnaires over a roughly two-month period. Before DNA extraction, prospective study blood samples were shipped either frozen or at room temperature.

TCRbeta CDR3 regions were amplified from genomic DNA using the immunoSEQ Assay, a bias-controlled multiplex PCR. Regarding the original processing steps: The number of nucleated cells in each sample was estimated from the amplification of reference gene primers within the assay. To quantify the absolute abundance of each unique TCRbeta CDR3 rearrangement, sequence reads were collapsed and filtered. Productive Simpson clonality was computed per sample as the square root of Simpson's diversity index over productive rearrangements. TCRdb obtained this table from immuneACCESS and retained in-frame rearrangements with V and J assigned. These tables miss some clones; where compared with another copy, unresolved V genes account for less than half of the shortfall, and the remainder is unexplained. V, J and clone size were drawn from that table, and D and trimming were deduced from the DNA. This sample has roughly 240,000 clones in its table, and 65% to 90% of those were observed once. 9.1% of the sample lies in the top ten.

About this clone: This receptor's antigen is unknown. There are no base qualities to consult, and no much larger clone falls within one base.

The TCR comes from a woman in her fifties or sixties with acute COVID-19. The chain uses TRBV6-6 and TRBJ2-3, with no confident D gene call. Sequencing was performed on PBMCs or T cells enriched from blood (not recorded which). The nucleotides read TGTGCCAGCAGTCCCTTCACAGATACGCAGTATTTT. It codes for CASSPFTDTQYF.